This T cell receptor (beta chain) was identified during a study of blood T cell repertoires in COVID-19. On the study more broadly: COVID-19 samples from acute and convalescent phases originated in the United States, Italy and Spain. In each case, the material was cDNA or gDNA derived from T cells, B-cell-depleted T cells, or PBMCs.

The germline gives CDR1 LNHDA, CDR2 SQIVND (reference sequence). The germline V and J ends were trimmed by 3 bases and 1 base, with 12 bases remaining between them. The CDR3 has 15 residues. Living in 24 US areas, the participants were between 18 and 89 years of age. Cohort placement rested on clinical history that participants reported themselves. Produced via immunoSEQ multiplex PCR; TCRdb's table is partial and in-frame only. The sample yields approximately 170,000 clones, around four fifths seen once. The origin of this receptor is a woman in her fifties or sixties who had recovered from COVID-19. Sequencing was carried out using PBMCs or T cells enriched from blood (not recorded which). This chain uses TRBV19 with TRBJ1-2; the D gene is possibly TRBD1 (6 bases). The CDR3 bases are TGTGCCAGTAGTATCGGGGACACACGTAACTATGGCTACACCTTC. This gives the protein CASSIGDTRNYGYTF.